This TCR beta chain was documented in a study of blood T cell repertoires in COVID-19. Between the trimmed V and J ends, which lost 2 bases and 1 base, there was a span of 5 bases. The germline V gene encodes CDR1 SGHAT and CDR2 FQDESV (reference sequence). The CDR3 is 13 residues long. The table came from immunoSEQ multiplex PCR; TCRdb's copy has only in-frame clones and leaves some out. The sample records about 100,000 clones, around four fifths being singletons. Sequenced material: peripheral blood. The TCR was taken from a man aged 50 or older with active or convalescent COVID-19. V and J are TRBV11-1 and TRBJ1-1; D unclear. The CDR3 sequence is CASSLRQNTEAFF. The CDR3 bases are TGTGCCAGCAGCTTACGACAGAACACTGAAGCTTTCTTT.